This TCR beta chain was found in a study of spatial heterogeneity in lung cancer. As to time point: sample taken at primary tumor resection. The approximately 70 donors had untreated early-stage non-small cell lung cancer. Whole RNA came from tumor, nontumor lung or frozen PBMC and was sequenced without being sorted. The CDR3 length is 17 residues. The J segment lost 2 bases and the V segment lost 8 bases, leaving 10 bases of the junction unmatched. Individual TCR cDNA molecules each bore their own unique molecular identifier. TCRdb re-called the 5' RACE reads through MiXCR, storing one row per CDR3 protein. The data contain around 87,000 distinct CDR3 sequences, over 9.5% of them seen just once; the ten biggest clones take up 35% to 45%.

This TCR came from a male donor with early-stage non-small cell lung cancer. The input for sequencing was PBMCs, taken at surgery. The V call is TRBV12-3 or TRBV12-4, the J call TRBJ1-5, with 12 bases fitting TRBD1. The CDR3 here is CASSLGGTGGGNQPQHF. The CDR3 coding sequence is TGTGCCAGCTCACTTGGGGGGACAGGGGGCGGCAATCAGCCCCAGCATTTT.